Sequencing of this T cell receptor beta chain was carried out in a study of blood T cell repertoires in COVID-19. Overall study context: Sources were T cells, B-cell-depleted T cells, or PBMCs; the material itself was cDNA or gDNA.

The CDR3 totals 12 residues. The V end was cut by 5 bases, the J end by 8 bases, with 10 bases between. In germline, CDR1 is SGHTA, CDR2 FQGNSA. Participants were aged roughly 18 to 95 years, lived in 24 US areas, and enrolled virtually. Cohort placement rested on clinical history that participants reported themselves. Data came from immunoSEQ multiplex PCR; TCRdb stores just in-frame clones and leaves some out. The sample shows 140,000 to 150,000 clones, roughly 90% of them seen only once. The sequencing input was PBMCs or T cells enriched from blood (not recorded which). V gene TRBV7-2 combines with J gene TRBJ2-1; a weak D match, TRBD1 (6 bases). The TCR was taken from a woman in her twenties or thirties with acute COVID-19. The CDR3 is CASSVQGYEQFF. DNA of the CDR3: TGTGCCAGCAGCGTCCAGGGGTATGAGCAGTTCTTC.